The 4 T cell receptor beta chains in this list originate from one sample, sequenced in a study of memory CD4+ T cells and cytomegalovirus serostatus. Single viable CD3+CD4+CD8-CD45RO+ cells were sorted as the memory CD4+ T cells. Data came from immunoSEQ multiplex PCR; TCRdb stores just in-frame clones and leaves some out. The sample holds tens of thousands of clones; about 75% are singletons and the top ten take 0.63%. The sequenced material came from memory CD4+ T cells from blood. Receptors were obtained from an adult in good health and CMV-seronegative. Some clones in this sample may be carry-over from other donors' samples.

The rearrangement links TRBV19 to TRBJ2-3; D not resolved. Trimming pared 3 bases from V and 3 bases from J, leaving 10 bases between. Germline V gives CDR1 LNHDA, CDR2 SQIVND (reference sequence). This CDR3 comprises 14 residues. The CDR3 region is CASSIRLGTDTQYF. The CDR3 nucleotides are TGTGCCAGTAGTATCCGGTTAGGTACAGATACGCAGTATTTT. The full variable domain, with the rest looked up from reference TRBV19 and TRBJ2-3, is DGGITQSPKYLFRKEGQNVTLSCEQNLNHDAMYWYRQDPGQGLRLIYYSQIVNDFQKGDIAEGYSVSREKKESFPLTVTSAQKNPTAFYLCASSIRLGTDTQYFGPGTRLTVL.

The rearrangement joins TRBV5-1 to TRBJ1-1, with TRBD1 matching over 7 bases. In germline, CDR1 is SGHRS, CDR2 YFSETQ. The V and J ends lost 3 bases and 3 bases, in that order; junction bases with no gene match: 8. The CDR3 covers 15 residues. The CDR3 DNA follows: TGCGCCAGCAGCTCATACAGGGGAATTGACACTGAAGCTTTCTTT. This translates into CASSSYRGIDTEAFF. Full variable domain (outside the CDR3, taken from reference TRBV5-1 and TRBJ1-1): KAGVTQTPRYLIKTRGQQVTLSCSPISGHRSVSWYQQTPGQGLQFLFEYFSETQRNKGNFPGRFSGRQFSNSRSEMNVSTLELGDSALYLCASSSYRGIDTEAFFGQGTRLTVV.

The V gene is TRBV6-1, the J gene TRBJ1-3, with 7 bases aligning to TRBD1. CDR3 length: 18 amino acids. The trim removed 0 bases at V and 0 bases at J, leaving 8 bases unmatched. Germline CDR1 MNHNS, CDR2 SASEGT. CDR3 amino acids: CASSEAGTVIISGNTIYF. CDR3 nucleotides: TGTGCCAGCAGTGAAGCGGGGACAGTCATCATCTCTGGAAACACCATATATTTT.

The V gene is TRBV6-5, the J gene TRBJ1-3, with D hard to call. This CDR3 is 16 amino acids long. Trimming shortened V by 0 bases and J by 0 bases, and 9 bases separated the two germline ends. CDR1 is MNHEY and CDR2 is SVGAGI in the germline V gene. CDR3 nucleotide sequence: TGTGCCAGCAGTTACTCACCGGCCAGCTCTGGAAACACCATATATTTT. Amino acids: CASSYSPASSGNTIYF.